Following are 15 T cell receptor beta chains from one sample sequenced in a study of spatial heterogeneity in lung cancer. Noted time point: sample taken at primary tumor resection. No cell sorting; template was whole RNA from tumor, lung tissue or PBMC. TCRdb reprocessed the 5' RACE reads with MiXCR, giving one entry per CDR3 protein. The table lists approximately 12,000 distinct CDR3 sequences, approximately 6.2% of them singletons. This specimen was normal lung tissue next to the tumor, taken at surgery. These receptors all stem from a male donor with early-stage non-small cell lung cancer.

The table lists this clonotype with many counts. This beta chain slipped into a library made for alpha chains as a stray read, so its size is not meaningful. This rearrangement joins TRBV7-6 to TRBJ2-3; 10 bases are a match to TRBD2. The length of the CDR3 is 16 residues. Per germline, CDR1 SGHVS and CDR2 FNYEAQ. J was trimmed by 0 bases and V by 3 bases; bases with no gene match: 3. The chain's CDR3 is CASSLETSGSTDTQYF. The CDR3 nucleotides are TGTGCCAGCAGCTTGGAGACTAGCGGGAGCACAGATACGCAGTATTTT. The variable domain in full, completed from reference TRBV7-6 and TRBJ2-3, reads GAGVSQSPRYKVTKRGQDVALRCDPISGHVSLYWYRQALGQGPEFLTYFNYEAQQDKSGLPNDRFSAERPEGSISTLTIQRTEQRDSAMYRCASSLETSGSTDTQYFGPGTRLTVL.

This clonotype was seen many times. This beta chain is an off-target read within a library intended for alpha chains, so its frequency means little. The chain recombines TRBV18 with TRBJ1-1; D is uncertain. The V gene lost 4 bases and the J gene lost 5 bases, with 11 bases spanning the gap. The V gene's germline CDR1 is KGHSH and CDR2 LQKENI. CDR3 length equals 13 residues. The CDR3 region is CASSLQVGTEAFF. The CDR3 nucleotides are TGTGCCAGCTCACTTCAGGTGGGGACTGAAGCTTTCTTT.

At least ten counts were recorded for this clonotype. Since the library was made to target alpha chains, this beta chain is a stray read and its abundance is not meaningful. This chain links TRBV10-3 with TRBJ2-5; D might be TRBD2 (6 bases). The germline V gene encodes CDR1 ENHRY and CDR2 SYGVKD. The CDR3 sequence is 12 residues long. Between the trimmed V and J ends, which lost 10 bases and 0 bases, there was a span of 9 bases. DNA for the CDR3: TGTGCCAGTAGCGGAAACCAAGAGACCCAGTACTTC. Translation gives CASSGNQETQYF.

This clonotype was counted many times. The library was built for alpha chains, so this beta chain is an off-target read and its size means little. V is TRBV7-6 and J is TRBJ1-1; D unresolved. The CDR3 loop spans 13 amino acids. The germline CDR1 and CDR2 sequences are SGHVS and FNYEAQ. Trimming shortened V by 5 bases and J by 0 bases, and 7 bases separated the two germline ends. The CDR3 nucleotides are TGTGCCAGCAGCGCCGACTTGAACACTGAAGCTTTCTTT. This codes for CASSADLNTEAFF.

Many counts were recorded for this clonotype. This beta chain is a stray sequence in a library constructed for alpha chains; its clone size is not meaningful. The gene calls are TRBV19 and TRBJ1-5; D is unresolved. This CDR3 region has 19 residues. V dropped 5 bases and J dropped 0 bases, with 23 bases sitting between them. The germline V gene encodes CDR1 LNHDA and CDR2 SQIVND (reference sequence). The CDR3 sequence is CASSSRIKFGTYSNQPQHF. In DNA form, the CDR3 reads TGTGCCAGTAGTTCCCGGATTAAGTTCGGTACTTATAGCAATCAGCCCCAGCATTTT.

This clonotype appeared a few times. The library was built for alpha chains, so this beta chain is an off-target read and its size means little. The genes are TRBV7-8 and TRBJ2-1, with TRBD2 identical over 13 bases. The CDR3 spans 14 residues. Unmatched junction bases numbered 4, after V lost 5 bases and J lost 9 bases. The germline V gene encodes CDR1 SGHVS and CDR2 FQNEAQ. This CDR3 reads CASSARTSGGEQFF. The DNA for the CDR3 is TGTGCCAGCAGCGCCCGGACTAGCGGGGGTGAGCAGTTCTTC.

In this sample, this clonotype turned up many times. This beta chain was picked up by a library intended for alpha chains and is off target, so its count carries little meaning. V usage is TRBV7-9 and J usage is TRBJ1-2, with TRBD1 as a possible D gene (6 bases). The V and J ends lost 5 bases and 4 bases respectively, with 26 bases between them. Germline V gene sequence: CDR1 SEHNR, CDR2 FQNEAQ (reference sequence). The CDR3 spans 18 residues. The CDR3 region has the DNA TGTGCCAGCAGCCCCCGGGGGCAGCTAGATCCCTTTAGCTATGGCTACACCTTC. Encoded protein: CASSPRGQLDPFSYGYTF.

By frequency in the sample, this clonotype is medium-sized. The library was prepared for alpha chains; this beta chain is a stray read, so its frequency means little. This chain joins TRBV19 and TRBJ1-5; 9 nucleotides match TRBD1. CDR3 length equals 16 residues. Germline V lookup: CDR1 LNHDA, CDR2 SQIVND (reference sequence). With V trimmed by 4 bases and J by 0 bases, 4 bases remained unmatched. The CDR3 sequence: CASSSGTGSSNQPQHF. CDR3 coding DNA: TGTGCCAGTAGTAGCGGGACAGGGAGTAGCAATCAGCCCCAGCATTTT.

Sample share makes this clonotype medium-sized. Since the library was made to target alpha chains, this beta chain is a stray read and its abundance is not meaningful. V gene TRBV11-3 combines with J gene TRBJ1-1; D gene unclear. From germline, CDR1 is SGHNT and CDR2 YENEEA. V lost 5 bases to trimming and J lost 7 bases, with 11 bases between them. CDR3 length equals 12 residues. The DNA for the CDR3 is TGTGCCAGCAGCCCCTGGGCTGGTGAAGCTTTCTTT. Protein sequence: CASSPWAGEAFF.

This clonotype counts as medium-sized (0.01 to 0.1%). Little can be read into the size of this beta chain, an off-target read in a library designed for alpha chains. The CDR3 here is CSARDFRRGGGTGELFF. CDR3 sequence (DNA): TGCAGTGCTAGAGATTTTCGAAGGGGAGGTGGCACCGGGGAGCTGTTTTTT. The chain joins TRBV20-1 to TRBJ2-2, with D possibly being TRBD2 (6 bases). Trimming cost V 0 bases and J 4 bases, with 18 bases left between them. Germline CDR1 reads DFQATT; CDR2 reads SNEGSKA (reference sequence). This CDR3 is 17 amino acids long.

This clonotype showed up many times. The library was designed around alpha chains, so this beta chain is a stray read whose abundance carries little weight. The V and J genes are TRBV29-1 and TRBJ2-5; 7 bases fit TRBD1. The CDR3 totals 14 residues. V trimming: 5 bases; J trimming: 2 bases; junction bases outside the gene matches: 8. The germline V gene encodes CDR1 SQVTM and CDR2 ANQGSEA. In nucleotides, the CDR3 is TGCAGCGTTCTCACTGGGACAGCGCAAGAGACCCAGTACTTC. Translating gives CSVLTGTAQETQYF.

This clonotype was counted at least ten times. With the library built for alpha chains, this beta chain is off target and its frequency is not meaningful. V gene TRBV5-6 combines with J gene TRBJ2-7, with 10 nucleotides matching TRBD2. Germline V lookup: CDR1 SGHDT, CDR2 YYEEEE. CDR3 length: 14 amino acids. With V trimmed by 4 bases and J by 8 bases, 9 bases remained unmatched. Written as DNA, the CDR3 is TGTGCCAGCAGCCTACTAGCGGGGAGGAAGAAGCAGTACTTC. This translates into CASSLLAGRKKQYF.

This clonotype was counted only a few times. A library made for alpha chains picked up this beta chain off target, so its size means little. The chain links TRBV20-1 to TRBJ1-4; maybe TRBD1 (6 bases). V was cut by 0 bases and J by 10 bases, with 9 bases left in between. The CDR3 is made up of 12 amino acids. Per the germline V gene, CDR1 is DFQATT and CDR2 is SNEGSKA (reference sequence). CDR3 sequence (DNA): TGCAGTGCTAGAGATACACAGGGAAAACTGTTTTTT. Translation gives CSARDTQGKLFF.

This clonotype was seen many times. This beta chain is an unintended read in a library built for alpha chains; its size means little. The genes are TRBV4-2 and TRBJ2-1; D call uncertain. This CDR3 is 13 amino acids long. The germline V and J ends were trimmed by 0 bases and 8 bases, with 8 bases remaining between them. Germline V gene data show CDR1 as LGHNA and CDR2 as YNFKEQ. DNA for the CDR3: TGTGCCAGCAGCCAAGATGGGCAAGATGAGCAGTTCTTC. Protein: CASSQDGQDEQFF.

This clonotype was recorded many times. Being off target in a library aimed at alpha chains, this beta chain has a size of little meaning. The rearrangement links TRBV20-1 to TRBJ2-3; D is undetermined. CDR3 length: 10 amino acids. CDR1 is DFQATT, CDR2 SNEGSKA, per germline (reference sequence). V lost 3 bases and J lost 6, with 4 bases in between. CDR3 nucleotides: TGCAGTGCTAGGAAGGATACGCAGTATTTT. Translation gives CSARKDTQYF.